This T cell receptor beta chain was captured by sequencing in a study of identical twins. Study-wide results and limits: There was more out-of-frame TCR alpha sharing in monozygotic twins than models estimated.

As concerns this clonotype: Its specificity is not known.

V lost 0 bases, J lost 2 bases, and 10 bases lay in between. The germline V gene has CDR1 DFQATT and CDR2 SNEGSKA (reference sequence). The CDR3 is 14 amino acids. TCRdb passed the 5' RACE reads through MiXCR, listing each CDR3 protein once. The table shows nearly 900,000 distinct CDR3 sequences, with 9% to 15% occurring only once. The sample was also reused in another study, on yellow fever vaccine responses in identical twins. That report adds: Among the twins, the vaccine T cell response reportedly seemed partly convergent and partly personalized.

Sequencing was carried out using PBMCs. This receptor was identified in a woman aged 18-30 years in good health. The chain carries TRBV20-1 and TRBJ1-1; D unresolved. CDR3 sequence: CSARDPISNTEAFF. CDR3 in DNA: TGCAGTGCTAGAGATCCGATTAGTAACACTGAAGCTTTCTTT.